The clone carrying this TCR beta chain has at least ten counts. Its target is not known. Germline values: CDR1 SGHTA, CDR2 FQGNSA. The V and J ends lost 1 base and 7 bases, in that order; junction bases with no gene match: 6. This CDR3 contains 14 residues. A sample-barcoded 5' primer and a J-beta primer mix were used in a second PCR of roughly 7 to 12 cycles. Every single cDNA molecule received a tag from a template-switch adaptor with 12 random nucleotides. Each CDR3 protein is one row after TCRdb ran MiXCR on the 5' RACE reads. This repertoire shows hundreds of thousands of distinct CDR3 sequences, approximately 30% found once; its top ten account for approximately 15%. This specimen comes from a study of blood T cells in healthy people across ages. Background on the study: Per every two T cells, about one barcoded beta molecule was captured by template switching. Findings and limits, study-wide: Unsorted PBMC input precluded a conclusive naive versus antigen-experienced comparison.

This receptor was taken from a woman over 75 in good health. Sample: blood. This chain uses TRBV7-2 with TRBJ1-1; 7 bases fit TRBD1. This CDR3 is CASSLEGATNEAFF. DNA of the CDR3: TGTGCCAGCAGCTTAGAGGGGGCTACGAATGAAGCTTTCTTT. The full variable domain, with the rest looked up from reference TRBV7-2 and TRBJ1-1, is GAGVSQSPSNKVTEKGKDVELRCDPISGHTALYWYRQSLGQGLEFLIYFQGNSAPDKSGLPSDRFSAERTGGSVSTLTIQRTQQEDSAVYLCASSLEGATNEAFFGQGTRLTVV.